These 3 T cell receptor beta chains came from one sample sequenced in a study of cytomegalovirus exposure and HLA in healthy donors (dated by TCRdb to about 2017). The method was the immunoSEQ multiplex PCR assay. The multiplex PCR relied on a mix of 60 forward primers for TCR Vbeta segments and 13 reverse primers for TCR Jbeta segments. Imported from immuneACCESS, the table was reduced by TCRdb to in-frame sequences with V and J called. These copies leave out some clones; in studies compared against another copy, an unresolved V gene accounts for under half, and the cause of the remainder is not known. The sample table includes 100,000 to 150,000 clones. The ten biggest clones cover 1.5% to 2% of the sample. The sequenced sample was PBMCs. The receptors here all came from a man aged 18 to 35 in good health and CMV-seronegative.

The chain employs TRBV4-3 and TRBJ2-5, with 7 nucleotides matching TRBD2. The last part of the DNA fits TRBJ2-7 better; the J call may be wrong. Germline-derived CDR1 and CDR2 are LGHNA and YSLEER. This CDR3 has 16 amino acids. The chain's CDR3 is CASSQTSGGLPYEQYF. The CDR3 DNA reads as TGCGCCAGCAGCCAAACCTCGGGAGGTTTGCCCTACGAGCAGTACTTC.

The J gene is TRBJ1-1, the V gene TRBV5-1, with D possibly being TRBD1 (5 bases). Per germline, CDR1 SGHRS and CDR2 YFSETQ. Trimming stripped 1 base from V and 3 bases from J, with 13 bases between. This CDR3 is built from 15 residues. The CDR3 loop is CASSLLGARDTEAFF. DNA for the CDR3: TGCGCCAGCAGCTTGCTAGGGGCAAGGGACACTGAAGCTTTCTTT.

This chain joins TRBV28 and TRBJ1-1, with D maybe TRBD1 (5 bases). Germline V gene lookup returns CDR1 MDHEN and CDR2 SYDVKM. The V end lost 5 bases, the J end lost 3 bases, and 10 bases lay between the germline ends. The CDR3 totals 13 residues. The CDR3, as DNA: TGTGCCAGCAGTGCCGGGGGGGACACTGAAGCTTTCTTT. Its translation is CASSAGGDTEAFF. The full variable domain, rest sourced from reference TRBV28 and TRBJ1-1, is DVKVTQSSRYLVKRTGEKVFLECVQDMDHENMFWYRQDPGLGLRLIYFSYDVKMKEKGDIPEGYSVSREKKERFSLILESASTNQTSMYLCASSAGGDTEAFFGQGTRLTVV.